Listed here are 8 T cell receptor beta chains from one sample, sequenced in a study of blood T cells in healthy people across ages. A second PCR of 7 to 11 cycles used a sample-barcoded 5' primer and a J-beta primer mix. A single record per CDR3 protein comes from TCRdb applying MiXCR to the 5' RACE reads. The data hold over a million distinct CDR3 sequences, with over 35% observed a single time. Material: blood. The receptors here all came from a woman aged 55-70 years in good health.

The chain is built from TRBV6-5 and TRBJ2-1; D tentatively fits TRBD1 or TRBD2 (5 bases each). CDR1 and CDR2 from the germline V gene are MNHEY and SVGAGI. V dropped 4 bases and J dropped 6 bases, with 16 bases sitting between them. The CDR3 is 15 residues long. CDR3 DNA: TGTGCCAGCAGTTCGAGTTGGGGGACCCTCAATGAGCAGTTCTTC. Translation gives CASSSSWGTLNEQFF.

As concerns this clonotype: A much more abundant neighbour one base away suggests this may be a read error. The chain carries TRBV6-6 and TRBJ2-5; possibly TRBD1 for D (6 bases). This CDR3 comprises 14 residues. Trimming left V 7 bases short and J 2 bases short, with 14 bases between. Looked up from germline, CDR1 is MNHNY and CDR2 is SVGAGI (reference sequence). This chain's CDR3 is CASKQGRGQETQYF. The CDR3 bases are TGTGCCAGCAAACAGGGTCGCGGTCAAGAGACCCAGTACTTC.

This clonotype has more than one count but fewer than ten. The rearrangement uses TRBV4-1 and TRBJ2-1, with D tentatively TRBD2 (6 bases). V lost 5 bases and J lost 9, with 20 bases in between. This CDR3 is 15 amino acids long. CDR1 MGHRA and CDR2 YSYEKL come from the germline V gene. The CDR3 DNA sequence: TGCGCCAGCAGCTCCGACGGCATAGGACTATCTGAGCAGTTCTTC. This codes for CASSSDGIGLSEQFF.

In this sample, this clonotype turned up a few times. This chain joins TRBV10-3 and TRBJ2-5; D not resolved. Germline V gene sequence: CDR1 ENHRY, CDR2 SYGVKD. The CDR3 covers 13 residues. Between the trimmed V and J ends, which lost 0 bases and 4 bases, there was a span of 6 bases. The CDR3 DNA is TGTGCCATCAGTGAGTCGGGTCTAGAGACCCAGTACTTC. Translating it yields CAISESGLETQYF.

As regards this clonotype: It may be a read error: a sequence one base away is much more abundant. This chain uses TRBV7-9 with TRBJ2-1, with 8 bases that match TRBD2. V lost 4 bases to trimming and J lost 6 bases; unmatched junction nucleotides: 5. Germline lookup yields CDR1 SEHNR and CDR2 FQNEAQ (reference sequence). The CDR3 spans 14 residues. CDR3 DNA sequence: TGTGCCAGCAGCTCTAGCGGGTTATGCAATGAGCAGTTCTTC. This encodes CASSSSGLCNEQFF.

V is TRBV27 and J is TRBJ1-1; D is uncertain. Between the trimmed V and J ends, which lost 2 bases and 6 bases, there was a span of 13 bases. The CDR3 is 14 amino acids. Germline CDR1 is MNHEY and CDR2 is SMNVEV (reference sequence). The CDR3 DNA is TGTGCCAGCAGTTTAAGCAGGTCGTACGCTGAAGCTTTCTTT. Translation: CASSLSRSYAEAFF.

This chain uses TRBV11-2 with TRBJ2-7; TRBD2 matches 12 bases. With V trimmed by 1 base and J by 3 bases, 4 bases remained unmatched. CDR3 size: 16 residues. CDR1 and CDR2 (germline): SGHAT, FQNNGV. The CDR3 DNA reads TGTGCCAGCAGCTTAGCCGGACTAGCGGGAATCTACGAGCAGTACTTC. This translates into CASSLAGLAGIYEQYF.

The chain has TRBV27 and TRBJ2-1; 10 bases line up with TRBD2. The CDR3 loop spans 16 amino acids. Germline V lookup: CDR1 MNHEY, CDR2 SMNVEV (reference sequence). The junction had 4 bases not matched to a gene; V was cut back by 4 bases and J by 1 base. The CDR3 DNA reads as TGTGCCAGCAGTTCTATAGCGGGAGGTTCCTACAATGAGCAGTTCTTC. Encoded protein: CASSSIAGGSYNEQFF.